The 28 T cell receptor beta chains listed next were all sequenced from one sample in a study of control samples from healthy donors and cancer patients. The data were produced by immunoSEQ multiplex PCR, yet TCRdb's version contains in-frame clones alone and is incomplete. The sample shows about 75,000 clones, 94% of them seen only once. Sample: blood. These receptors were obtained from a woman aged 40 to 50 in good health.

The rearrangement uses TRBV5-1 and TRBJ2-7; D ambiguous. The CDR3 consists of 13 residues. The germline CDR1 and CDR2 sequences are SGHRS and YFSETQ. The germline V and J ends were trimmed by 0 bases and 4 bases, with 8 bases remaining between them. CDR3 sequence: CASSLESFYEQYF. The CDR3 DNA sequence: TGCGCCAGCAGCTTGGAATCGTTTTACGAGCAGTACTTC.

V gene TRBV4-2 combines with J gene TRBJ1-2; D ambiguous. This CDR3 has 16 residues. In germline, CDR1 is LGHNA, CDR2 YNFKEQ. The V end was cut by 1 base, the J end by 4 bases, with 16 bases between. The CDR3 coding sequence is TGTGCCAGCAGCCAAGGGGGAGGAGGCTCTGCCTATGGCTACACCTTC. Its protein is CASSQGGGGSAYGYTF.

This chain joins TRBV2 and TRBJ2-5; D might be TRBD1 or TRBD2, each matching 5 bases. CDR1 and CDR2 (germline): SNHLY, FYNNEI. Trimming removed 6 bases at V and 4 bases at J, with 15 bases between. The CDR3 totals 14 residues. The CDR3 DNA is TGTGCCAGCAGACGTACGGGGCCCAGAGAGACCCAGTACTTC. Encoded protein: CASRRTGPRETQYF. The full variable domain, completed using reference TRBV2 and TRBJ2-5, is EPEVTQTPSHQVTQMGQEVILRCVPISNHLYFYWYRQILGQKVEFLVSFYNNEISEKSEIFDDQFSVERPDGSNFTLKIRSTKLEDSAMYFCASRRTGPRETQYFGPGTRLLVL.

The chain combines TRBV5-6 with TRBJ1-5; 7 bases line up with TRBD1. J lost 4 bases, V lost 4 bases, and 2 bases had no gene match. The V gene's germline CDR1 is SGHDT and CDR2 YYEEEE. CDR3 length: 13 residues. The CDR3 DNA follows: TGTGCCAGCAGCGTGACAGGGAATCAGCCCCAGCATTTT. It specifies CASSVTGNQPQHF.

This sequence joins TRBV5-1 and TRBJ2-7; 11 nucleotides line up with TRBD1. Germline loops: CDR1 SGHRS, CDR2 YFSETQ. With 2 bases clipped from V and 5 bases from J, the junction kept 12 bases outside the gene matches. The CDR3 has 17 amino acids. CDR3 amino acids: CASSFPQGDRGDDEQYF. The CDR3 DNA sequence: TGCGCCAGCAGCTTCCCCCAGGGGGACAGGGGGGACGACGAGCAGTACTTC.

This clone has only one observation. V is TRBV13 and J is TRBJ2-7, with D possibly being TRBD1 or TRBD2 (6 bases each). Deletions cut 6 bases from V and 3 bases from J, with 12 bases between. Germline loops: CDR1 PRHDT, CDR2 FYEKMQ (reference sequence). This CDR3 comprises 13 residues. The CDR3 DNA reads as TGTGCCAGCAGTACCGGGGGCGGCTACGAGCAGTACTTC. This sequence encodes CASSTGGGYEQYF.

The rearrangement links TRBV4-2 to TRBJ1-1, with D uncertain. The V and J ends lost 0 bases and 3 bases respectively, with 14 bases between them. The CDR3 length is 16 residues. Germline loops: CDR1 LGHNA, CDR2 YNFKEQ. The CDR3 DNA reads as TGTGCCAGCAGCCAAGATCACATAATCGGGTACACTGAAGCTTTCTTT. It codes for CASSQDHIIGYTEAFF.

The chain has TRBV13 and TRBJ2-1; 10 nucleotides agree with TRBD2. With V trimmed by 4 bases and J by 4 bases, 4 bases remained unmatched. CDR1 is PRHDT, CDR2 FYEKMQ, per germline (reference sequence). The CDR3 contains 15 residues. CDR3 DNA sequence: TGTGCCAGCAGCTCTACTAGCGGGACTTACAATGAGCAGTTCTTC. Amino acids: CASSSTSGTYNEQFF.

This clone was observed a single time. The chain combines TRBV10-3 with TRBJ2-3, with 8 bases fitting TRBD2. CDR3 length equals 16 residues. Germline CDR1 and CDR2: ENHRY and SYGVKD. J was trimmed by 9 bases and V by 2 bases; bases with no gene match: 13. CDR3 amino acids: CAISEKNTSTSETQYF. DNA for the CDR3: TGTGCCATCAGTGAGAAGAACACCTCGACTAGCGAGACGCAGTATTTT.

This chain links TRBV5-8 with TRBJ1-6, with D possibly TRBD1 on 5 matching bases. The V gene's germline CDR1 is SGHTS and CDR2 YDEGEE. V lost 0 bases to trimming and J lost 7 bases, with 11 bases between them. The CDR3 consists of 15 residues. CDR3 sequence: CASSLEGDRNSPLHF. In DNA, the CDR3 is TGTGCCAGCAGCTTGGAAGGCGACAGAAATTCACCCCTCCACTTT.

This clone was detected only a few times. This chain connects TRBV7-2 to TRBJ1-2; D gene ambiguous. Germline V CDR1 and CDR2: SGHTA, FQGNSA. This CDR3 has 13 residues. The V end was cut by 5 bases, the J end by 2 bases, with 9 bases between. CDR3 protein: CASSERPNYGYTF. In DNA, the CDR3 is TGTGCCAGCAGCGAGAGACCGAACTATGGCTACACCTTC.

The CDR3 nucleotides read TGCGCCAGCAGCATTAGCGGGAGGGGTTCAGATACGCAGTATTTT. Residues: CASSISGRGSDTQYF. J is TRBJ2-3 and V is TRBV5-1; TRBD2 matches at 11 bases. The junction had 5 bases not matched to a gene; V was cut back by 4 bases and J by 4 bases. Germline CDR1 and CDR2: SGHRS and YFSETQ. CDR3 length equals 15 residues.

This clone has just one count. This chain uses TRBV5-1 with TRBJ2-7; D uncertain. Germline V CDR1 and CDR2: SGHRS, YFSETQ. The CDR3 runs to 14 residues. V lost 4 bases to trimming and J lost 4 bases, with 15 bases between them. The CDR3 coding sequence is TGCGCCAGCAGCCCTATGTCGGGTGCTTACGAGCAGTACTTC. It codes for CASSPMSGAYEQYF.

V usage is TRBV18 and J usage is TRBJ1-3, with D unclear. The CDR3 sequence is 15 residues long. Germline CDR1 is KGHSH and CDR2 is LQKENI. Deletions cut 8 bases from V and 4 bases from J, with 18 bases between. CDR3 nucleotides: TGTGCCAGCCGGGATGCCACCCCGGGGGGAAACACCATATATTTT. It codes for CASRDATPGGNTIYF.

The rearrangement links TRBV5-6 to TRBJ2-7; D is ambiguous. The germline gives CDR1 SGHDT, CDR2 YYEEEE. This CDR3 comprises 12 residues. V was cut by 0 bases and J by 4 bases, with 5 bases left in between. This CDR3 reads CASSLAVYEQYF. In nucleotides, the CDR3 is TGTGCCAGCAGCTTGGCGGTTTACGAGCAGTACTTC. The variable domain in full, completed from reference TRBV5-6 and TRBJ2-7, reads DAGVTQSPTHLIKTRGQQVTLRCSPKSGHDTVSWYQQALGQGPQFIFQYYEEEERQRGNFPDRFSGHQFPNYSSELNVNALLLGDSALYLCASSLAVYEQYFGPGTRLTVT.

Concerning this clone: Relative to the germline gene, one junction end is altered; a read error may explain this. The V gene is TRBV24-1, the J gene TRBJ2-3, with D possibly TRBD2 on 5 matching bases. Looked up from germline, CDR1 is KGHDR and CDR2 is SFDVKD. The CDR3 runs to 17 residues. The CDR3 DNA reads as TGTGCCACGAGTGAGTCACTAGGAAACTCCGGCACAGATACGCAGTATTTT. It codes for CATSESLGNSGTDTQYF.

J is TRBJ2-1 and V is TRBV4-1; TRBD1 is a possible D gene (5 bases). The V gene's germline CDR1 is MGHRA and CDR2 YSYEKL. The CDR3 loop spans 14 amino acids. V dropped 1 base and J dropped 6 bases, with 10 bases sitting between them. This chain's CDR3 is CASSQGTMTNEQFF. CDR3 coding DNA: TGCGCCAGCAGCCAAGGGACAATGACCAATGAGCAGTTCTTC.

There are a few counts of this clone. The chain has TRBV9 and TRBJ2-1, with D possibly TRBD2 on 5 matching bases. Per germline, CDR1 SGDLS and CDR2 YYNGEE. The CDR3 contains 11 residues. Trimming cost V 4 bases and J 10 bases, with 9 bases left between them. The CDR3 coding sequence is TGTGCCAGCAGCAGGACTTCCGAGCAGTTCTTC. Encoded protein: CASSRTSEQFF.

The CDR3 DNA is TGCAGTGCTAGTAACCCAGGGGACACTGAAGCTTTCTTT. Translation: CSASNPGDTEAFF. V and J are TRBV20-1 and TRBJ1-1; a weak D match, TRBD1 (6 bases). Deletions cut 3 bases from V and 3 bases from J, with 11 bases between. The CDR3 contains 13 residues. CDR1 and CDR2 from the germline V gene are DFQATT and SNEGSKA (reference sequence).

This sequence joins TRBV6-1 and TRBJ1-1; perhaps TRBD1 as D (6 bases). V gave up 1 base and J gave up 5 bases, with 11 bases separating them. Germline loops: CDR1 MNHNS, CDR2 SASEGT. The CDR3 runs to 14 residues. CDR3 in amino acids: CASSEVGHRTEAFF. CDR3 in DNA: TGTGCCAGCAGTGAAGTGGGACACCGTACTGAAGCTTTCTTT.

The V gene is TRBV13, the J gene TRBJ1-1; maybe TRBD1 (5 bases). The V end lost 5 bases, the J end lost 5 bases, and 12 bases lay between the germline ends. Germline CDR1 PRHDT, CDR2 FYEKMQ (reference sequence). The CDR3 totals 13 residues. As DNA, the CDR3 is TGTGCCAGCAGCCAAGGCCGGGGGACTGAAGCTTTCTTT. This translates into CASSQGRGTEAFF.

The chain combines TRBV4-1 with TRBJ2-2, with D possibly being TRBD2 (6 bases). The CDR3 loop spans 16 amino acids. The V end lost 1 base, the J end lost 0 bases, and 9 bases lay between the germline ends. Germline CDR1 MGHRA, CDR2 YSYEKL. The DNA for the CDR3 is TGCGCCAGCAGCCAAGGGGCGGGGACGAACACCGGGGAGCTGTTTTTT. Its translation: CASSQGAGTNTGELFF.

The CDR3 DNA sequence: TGTGCCAGCAGAAGAGGACTAGCGGGGAGCACAGATACGCAGTATTTT. Its protein is CASRRGLAGSTDTQYF. The chain couples TRBV5-4 to TRBJ2-3; 12 bases align to TRBD2. Germline V lookup: CDR1 SGHNT, CDR2 YYREEE (reference sequence). V lost 5 bases to trimming and J lost 0 bases; unmatched junction nucleotides: 4. CDR3 length equals 16 residues.

V and J are TRBV19 and TRBJ1-2, with no clear D. Trimming removed 7 bases from V and 5 bases from J, with 20 bases in between. CDR3 length equals 15 residues. Germline-derived CDR1 and CDR2 are LNHDA and SQIVND (reference sequence). CDR3: CASTDPREQRYGYTF. In nucleotides, the CDR3 is TGTGCCAGTACCGACCCCCGTGAACAACGATATGGCTACACCTTC. The full variable domain, its missing parts supplied by reference TRBV19 and TRBJ1-2, is DGGITQSPKYLFRKEGQNVTLSCEQNLNHDAMYWYRQDPGQGLRLIYYSQIVNDFQKGDIAEGYSVSREKKESFPLTVTSAQKNPTAFYLCASTDPREQRYGYTFGSGTRLTVV.

In this sample, this clone turned up a few times. V gene TRBV7-9 combines with J gene TRBJ1-1; D remains unclear. In germline, CDR1 is SEHNR, CDR2 FQNEAQ (reference sequence). The CDR3 loop spans 14 amino acids. V lost 1 base and J 0 bases, leaving 6 bases between the germline ends. The CDR3 DNA reads TGTGCCAGCAGCTTAGACCTAGTGAACACTGAAGCTTTCTTT. It specifies CASSLDLVNTEAFF.

The V gene is TRBV28, the J gene TRBJ1-3; TRBD1 is a possible D gene (6 bases). Trimming removed 4 bases from V and 0 bases from J, with 19 bases in between. The CDR3 has 18 amino acids. Germline-derived CDR1 and CDR2 are MDHEN and SYDVKM. The CDR3, as DNA: TGTGCCAGCAGTTCCCTCTCCCTCGACAGGCCCTCTGGAAACACCATATATTTT. Its protein product is CASSSLSLDRPSGNTIYF.

The chain joins TRBV10-3 to TRBJ2-7; D is ambiguous. Trimming removed 2 bases from V and 11 bases from J, with 16 bases in between. The CDR3 is made up of 13 amino acids. Germline CDR1 is ENHRY and CDR2 is SYGVKD. Here the CDR3 DNA reads TGTGCCATCAGTGAGAATGTTGGGGATACGGAGTACTTC. The encoded protein is CAISENVGDTEYF.

This sequence joins TRBV24-1 and TRBJ2-3; 9 bases map to TRBD1. V lost 9 bases and J lost 2; bases outside the gene matches: 2. This CDR3 is built from 13 residues. Germline assignment: CDR1 KGHDR and CDR2 SFDVKD. The CDR3 spells CATGTGNTDTQYF. The CDR3, as DNA: TGTGCCACCGGGACAGGGAACACAGATACGCAGTATTTT.